Given below is one T cell receptor beta chain in context. The antigen is not known. There are 12 residues in the CDR3. Germline values: CDR1 MDHEN, CDR2 SYDVKM. Trimming shortened V by 4 bases and J by 4 bases, and 7 bases separated the two germline ends. Sequenced by immunoSEQ multiplex PCR; TCRdb stores in-frame clones only, minus some. The sample has over 8,500 clones; roughly 90% are singletons. The sample belongs to a study of STAT3 mutations in large granular lymphocyte leukemia. Study-level points and caveats: In T-cell large granular lymphocyte leukemia, about half of patients showed multiple immunodominant subclonotypes.

V and J are TRBV28 and TRBJ1-2; no firm D call. The clonotype originates from an older man with T-cell large granular lymphocyte leukemia. Some clones in this sample may be carry-over from other donors' samples. The sequenced sample was peripheral blood mononuclear cells. CDR3 residues: CASSSDGYGYTF. CDR3 DNA: TGTGCCAGCAGTTCCGACGGCTATGGCTACACCTTC.